This T cell receptor beta chain came from a study of T cells in Graves' hyperthyroidism and ophthalmopathy. General study points: Before onset, ophthalmopathy was predicted by the model a median approximately 6.7 months earlier.

Germline V gives CDR1 ENHRY, CDR2 SYGVKD. The CDR3 loop spans 13 amino acids. Clinical symptoms, serum thyroxine and TRAb, thyroid ultrasound and orbital computed tomography were used for the diagnoses. Amplification yielded TCR beta CDR3 regions, with RNA transcripts as the source. The TCR CDR3 first-round RT-PCR relied on the HTBI primer set. One entry per CDR3 protein results from TCRdb running MiXCR on the multiplex PCR reads. The sample carries around 760,000 distinct CDR3 sequences, 35% recorded once. As regards this clonotype: Its antigen is still unknown. Mismatch with germline at one junction end may stem from a read error.

Specimen: blood. J is TRBJ2-5 and V is TRBV10-3, with D maybe TRBD2 (5 bases). This clonotype was obtained from a woman in her thirties or forties with Graves' hyperthyroidism. CDR3 bases: TGTGCCAGCAGTTTCGGGCCGGACCCGTCGAGGGACTTC. This encodes CASSFGPDPSRDF.